The 25 T cell receptor beta chains below come from one sample, sequenced in a study of blood T cell repertoires in COVID-19. The repertoire was sequenced with immunoSEQ multiplex PCR; TCRdb's copy has only in-frame clones and lacks some. The table has approximately 62,000 clones, 76% seen once. Sequencing input: peripheral blood. The receptors derive from a woman between 45 and 65 years old with active or convalescent COVID-19.

In its sample, this clone ranks as medium-sized (0.01 to 0.1%). V and J are TRBV29-1 and TRBJ1-2; D may be TRBD1 (6 bases). There are 11 residues in the CDR3. Between the trimmed V and J ends, which lost 7 bases and 5 bases, there was a span of 11 bases. The V gene's germline CDR1 is SQVTM and CDR2 ANQGSEA. CDR3 sequence (DNA): TGCAGCGGGGGTACAGGGTATGGCTACACCTTC. This gives the protein CSGGTGYGYTF.

The rearrangement joins TRBV7-9 to TRBJ1-2; 7 nucleotides agree with TRBD1. Trimming cost V 7 bases and J 4 bases; bases outside gene matches: 6. Germline V CDR1 and CDR2: SEHNR, FQNEAQ (reference sequence). The CDR3 totals 13 residues. The CDR3 here is CASTPAGGYGYTF. The CDR3 nucleotides are TGTGCCAGCACCCCGGCAGGGGGCTATGGCTACACCTTC.

The chain carries TRBV30 and TRBJ1-1, with a possible D match to TRBD1 (5 bases). V was cut by 5 bases and J by 5 bases, with 18 bases left in between. Germline V gene data show CDR1 as GTSNPN and CDR2 as SVGIG (reference sequence). There are 14 residues in the CDR3. The CDR3 DNA sequence: TGTGCCTGGTCCAGCCGGGGGGGAGGGACTGAAGCTTTCTTT. Its translation: CAWSSRGGGTEAFF.

V is TRBV19 and J is TRBJ2-2, with D perhaps matching TRBD2 (6 bases). Germline V gene data show CDR1 as LNHDA and CDR2 as SQIVND (reference sequence). The length of the CDR3 is 13 residues. V lost 3 bases, J lost 8 bases, and 10 bases lay in between. CDR3 sequence (DNA): TGTGCCAGTAGTATCCGGCTAGCGGGGGAGCTGTTTTTT. Protein product: CASSIRLAGELFF. Full variable domain (outside the CDR3, taken from reference TRBV19 and TRBJ2-2): DGGITQSPKYLFRKEGQNVTLSCEQNLNHDAMYWYRQDPGQGLRLIYYSQIVNDFQKGDIAEGYSVSREKKESFPLTVTSAQKNPTAFYLCASSIRLAGELFFGEGSRLTVL.

This clone was counted between two and nine times. The V call is TRBV14, the J call TRBJ2-7; TRBD1 matches at 8 bases. J was trimmed by 5 bases and V by 2 bases; bases with no gene match: 5. From germline, CDR1 is SGHDN and CDR2 FVKESK. CDR3 length: 14 amino acids. The CDR3 DNA follows: TGTGCCAGCAGCCAACGGCAGGGGGCTAACGAGCAGTACTTC. The encoded protein is CASSQRQGANEQYF.

The rearrangement joins TRBV2 to TRBJ1-5, with 10 bases matching TRBD1. Germline CDR1 and CDR2: SNHLY and FYNNEI. Trimming removed 6 bases from V and 0 bases from J; junction bases left unmatched: 11. This CDR3 comprises 18 residues. The CDR3 spells CASSGDRGSADSNQPQHF. CDR3 DNA sequence: TGTGCCAGCAGCGGGGACAGGGGTAGCGCCGATAGCAATCAGCCCCAGCATTTT.

The chain employs TRBV6-2 or TRBV6-3 and TRBJ1-1, with no clear D. Germline lookup yields CDR1 MNHEY and CDR2 SVGEGT. There are 15 residues in the CDR3. V was cut by 6 bases and J by 4 bases, with 18 bases left in between. The CDR3 DNA is TGTGCCAGCAGATACCACCGGGTGCGCGCCACTGAAGCTTTCTTT. Translating it yields CASRYHRVRATEAFF.

The chain is built from TRBV18 and TRBJ1-3; TRBD1 might be the D (5 bases). The CDR3 spans 15 residues. Trimming took 5 bases from V and 0 from J, leaving 11 bases between them. Germline values: CDR1 KGHSH, CDR2 LQKENI. For the CDR3, the DNA is TGTGCCAGCTCAGCGACAGATTTCTCTGGAAACACCATATATTTT. Protein sequence: CASSATDFSGNTIYF.

This chain uses TRBV4-1 with TRBJ2-1; 12 nucleotides line up with TRBD2. The V gene end was trimmed by 1 base and the J gene end by 6 bases; junction bases not matched to a gene: 7. CDR1 is MGHRA, CDR2 YSYEKL, per germline. The CDR3 has 17 residues. The CDR3 is CASSQVDMGLAGNEQFF. DNA for the CDR3: TGCGCCAGCAGCCAAGTGGATATGGGACTAGCGGGCAATGAGCAGTTCTTC.

This clone showed up just a few times. The sample contains more than one DNA sequence encoding this CDR3. The gene calls are TRBV12-3 or TRBV12-4 and TRBJ1-1, with D perhaps matching TRBD1 (5 bases). V was pared by 6 bases and J by 1 base, with 9 bases between. CDR3 length: 13 amino acids. Written as DNA, the CDR3 is TGTGCCAGCAGCCTCCAGGGGAACACTGAAGCTTTCTTT. Its protein product is CASSLQGNTEAFF.

The gene calls are TRBV27 and TRBJ1-3, with D perhaps TRBD1 (6 bases). Trimming took 4 bases from V and 2 from J, leaving 12 bases between them. The CDR3 covers 15 residues. Germline V gene lookup returns CDR1 MNHEY and CDR2 SMNVEV (reference sequence). The DNA for the CDR3 is TGTGCCAGCAGTTGGCGGGGGCAGGCTGGAAACACCATATATTTT. This translates into CASSWRGQAGNTIYF.

The chain couples TRBV6-5 to TRBJ1-1, with D unclear. CDR3 length: 15 residues. CDR1 and CDR2 (germline): MNHEY, SVGAGI. Between the trimmed V and J ends, which lost 0 bases and 1 base, there was a span of 9 bases. This CDR3 is CASSYSYSPNTEAFF. The CDR3 DNA follows: TGTGCCAGCAGTTACTCGTACAGTCCGAACACTGAAGCTTTCTTT.

Written as DNA, the CDR3 is TGCAGTGCTAGTGGAATACAGGGACGGTCCTACAATGAGCAGTTCTTC. This encodes CSASGIQGRSYNEQFF. The chain has TRBV20-1 and TRBJ2-1; D may be TRBD1 (6 bases). Trimming stripped 3 bases from V and 1 base from J, with 16 bases between. The CDR3 consists of 16 residues. CDR1 and CDR2 from the germline V gene are DFQATT and SNEGSKA (reference sequence).

The chain combines TRBV19 with TRBJ1-5, with TRBD1 matching over 7 bases. CDR1 is LNHDA, CDR2 SQIVND, per germline (reference sequence). This CDR3 is 15 amino acids long. V shed 3 bases and J 2 bases; nucleotides not matched to a gene: 4. CDR3 region: CASSMGDRGNQPQHF. In DNA form, the CDR3 reads TGTGCCAGTAGTATGGGAGACAGGGGCAATCAGCCCCAGCATTTT.

The genes are TRBV4-2 and TRBJ2-6; 9 bases align to TRBD1. Germline lookup yields CDR1 LGHNA and CDR2 YNFKEQ. The CDR3 is 17 residues long. Trimming removed 0 bases from V and 3 bases from J; junction bases left unmatched: 3. This chain's CDR3 is CASSQDRDRVGANVLTF. CDR3 nucleotide sequence: TGTGCCAGCAGCCAAGATCGGGACAGGGTTGGGGCCAACGTCCTGACTTTC.

The chain links TRBV9 to TRBJ2-1; TRBD2 matches 7 bases. The CDR3 is made up of 18 amino acids. The V gene's germline CDR1 is SGDLS and CDR2 YYNGEE. The junction had 19 bases not matched to a gene; V was cut back by 3 bases and J by 7 bases. CDR3 in DNA: TGTGCCAGCAGCGACCCTATAGAAAGCGGGAAAAAGGGGAATGAGCAGTTCTTC. It specifies CASSDPIESGKKGNEQFF.

This clone has more than one count but fewer than ten. The chain carries TRBV9 and TRBJ2-2; D uncertain. CDR1 is SGDLS and CDR2 is YYNGEE in the germline V gene. The CDR3 runs to 13 residues. The germline V and J ends were trimmed by 0 bases and 6 bases, with 6 bases remaining between them. CDR3 sequence (DNA): TGTGCCAGCAGCGTAGTCCCATCCGGGGAGCTGTTTTTT. Amino acids: CASSVVPSGELFF.

This sequence joins TRBV21-1 and TRBJ1-5; the table calls TRBD1, which could not be checked here. TRBV21-1 is termed a pseudogene. This CDR3 region has 15 residues. Written as DNA, the CDR3 is TGTGCCAGCACCCCTGACAGGGAAGAGAATCAGCCCCAGCATTTT. This codes for CASTPDREENQPQHF.

J is TRBJ2-7 and V is TRBV4-2; 7 bases fit TRBD1. This CDR3 has 14 residues. CDR1 and CDR2 (germline): LGHNA, YNFKEQ. After removal of 0 bases from V and 4 bases from J, the junction contained 3 bases not matched to a gene. For the CDR3, the DNA is TGTGCCAGCAGCCAAGACTACAGGGGTTACGAGCAGTACTTC. Translating it yields CASSQDYRGYEQYF.

The CDR3 sequence: CASSPESSGADTQYF. The CDR3 DNA reads as TGTGCCAGCAGCCCTGAGTCCAGCGGGGCAGATACGCAGTATTTT. The chain recombines TRBV2 with TRBJ2-3; 7 bases match TRBD2. Trimming removed 6 bases from V and 4 bases from J; junction bases left unmatched: 10. The CDR3 extends over 15 amino acids. Germline loops: CDR1 SNHLY, CDR2 FYNNEI.

V gene TRBV6-4 combines with J gene TRBJ1-1, with no clear D. Looked up from germline, CDR1 is MRHNA and CDR2 is SNTAGT. Trimming stripped 0 bases from V and 7 bases from J, with 9 bases between. The CDR3 is 13 residues long. CDR3 sequence: CASSDSTQSEAFF. CDR3 coding DNA: TGTGCCAGCAGTGACTCAACACAAAGTGAAGCTTTCTTT.

This clone was recorded a few times. The V call is TRBV5-1, the J call TRBJ2-7, with a weak D call TRBD1 (6 bases). The CDR3 is 13 residues long. V lost 2 bases and J 3 bases, leaving 9 bases between the germline ends. Per the germline V gene, CDR1 is SGHRS and CDR2 is YFSETQ. Here the CDR3 reads CASSFNRDYEQYF. CDR3 DNA sequence: TGCGCCAGCAGCTTTAACAGGGACTACGAGCAGTACTTC.

This chain links TRBV2 with TRBJ1-2; 8 nucleotides align to TRBD1. The CDR3 loop spans 12 amino acids. Looked up from germline, CDR1 is SNHLY and CDR2 is FYNNEI. Trimming cost V 1 base and J 8 bases; bases outside gene matches: 0. The CDR3 is CASSEGQGGYTF. The CDR3 coding sequence is TGTGCCAGCAGTGAAGGACAGGGGGGCTACACCTTC.

V usage is TRBV6-4 and J usage is TRBJ2-3, with no clear D. The V end was cut by 4 bases, the J end by 5 bases, with 4 bases between. CDR1 MRHNA and CDR2 SNTAGT come from the germline V gene. This CDR3 has 11 amino acids. CDR3 sequence: CASSGQDTQYF. The CDR3 DNA sequence: TGTGCCAGCAGTGGACAAGATACGCAGTATTTT.

The chain has TRBV27 and TRBJ1-1, with 8 bases matching TRBD1. CDR3 length equals 16 residues. The germline V gene has CDR1 MNHEY and CDR2 SMNVEV (reference sequence). V trimming: 5 bases; J trimming: 4 bases; junction bases outside the gene matches: 12. The CDR3 loop is CASSLSGPGGLTEAFF. In DNA form, the CDR3 reads TGTGCCAGCAGTCTCTCCGGGCCAGGGGGCCTCACTGAAGCTTTCTTT.